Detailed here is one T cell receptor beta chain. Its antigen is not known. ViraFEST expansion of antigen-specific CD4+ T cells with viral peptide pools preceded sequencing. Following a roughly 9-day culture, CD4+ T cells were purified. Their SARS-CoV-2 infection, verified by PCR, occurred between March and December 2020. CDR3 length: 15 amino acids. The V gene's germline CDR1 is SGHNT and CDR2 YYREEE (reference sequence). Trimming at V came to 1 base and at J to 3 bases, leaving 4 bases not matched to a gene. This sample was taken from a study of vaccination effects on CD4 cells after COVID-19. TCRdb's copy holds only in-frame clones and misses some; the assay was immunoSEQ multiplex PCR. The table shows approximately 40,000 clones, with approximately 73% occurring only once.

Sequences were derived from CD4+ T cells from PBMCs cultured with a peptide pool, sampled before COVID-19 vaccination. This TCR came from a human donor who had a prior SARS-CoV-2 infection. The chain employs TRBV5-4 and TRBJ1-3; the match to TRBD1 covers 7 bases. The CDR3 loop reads CASSLTGAGGNTIYF. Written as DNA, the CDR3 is TGTGCCAGCAGCTTGACAGGGGCGGGTGGAAACACCATATATTTT.